The rows below give T cell receptor beta chains drawn from one sample of a study of T-cell memory formation after mild COVID-19. MiXCR was run by TCRdb on the 5' RACE reads, yielding one entry per CDR3 protein. The data contain 25,000 or so distinct CDR3 sequences, 7.4% of them singletons. Sequences were obtained from PBMCs or a T cell subset sorted from them (not recorded which). These receptors came from an adult woman who had mild COVID-19 (a few samples of this study predate the infection). Cell type and time point are not known. CDR3s include the opening cysteine and the closing phenylalanine or tryptophan. A D gene is named only where the DNA matches it firmly. Rows may omit the clone size; those that give it use once, few, many or a size class.

CDR3 DNA: TGTGCCAGCAGCCCCGTCAAGGCGGGGGGGGCAGATACGCAGTATTTT; CDR3 protein: CASSPVKAGGADTQYF; D gene: TRBD2; J gene: TRBJ2-3; clone size: many; V gene: TRBV7-9
CDR3 DNA: TGTGCCAGCAGTTCGTGGACAGGAAACTATGGCTACACCTTC; CDR3 protein: CASSSWTGNYGYTF; D gene: TRBD1; J gene: TRBJ1-2; clone size: many; V gene: TRBV12-3/TRBV12-4
CDR3 DNA: TGTGCCAGCAGCGTCCCCCAGCAGGGGGCGGAACAAGAGACCCAGTACTTC; CDR3 protein: CASSVPQQGAEQETQYF; D gene: .; J gene: TRBJ2-5; clone size: many; V gene: TRBV21-1
CDR3 DNA: TGCAGCGTTAAAAAAATGGTCGGGGGCAAGGGATTCTACGAGCAGTACTTC; CDR3 protein: CSVKKMVGGKGFYEQYF; D gene: .; J gene: TRBJ2-7; clone size: many; V gene: TRBV29-1
CDR3 DNA: TGCGCCAGCACCCCACCGGCAAGCGCGGGATCCGTCACCGGGGAGCTGTTTTTT; CDR3 protein: CASTPPASAGSVTGELFF; D gene: .; J gene: TRBJ2-2; clone size: many; V gene: TRBV10-2
CDR3 DNA: TGTGCCAGCTCTGGACAGGGACAAGAGACCCAGTACTTC; CDR3 protein: CASSGQGQETQYF; D gene: TRBD1; J gene: TRBJ2-5; clone size: .; V gene: TRBV2
CDR3 DNA: TGTGCCAGCAGTAGTTATCGACGGGCGGGGGGCTACACCTTC; CDR3 protein: CASSSYRRAGGYTF; D gene: .; J gene: TRBJ1-2; clone size: many; V gene: TRBV6-5
CDR3 DNA: TGTGCCAGCAGCCCCAACAGGGCCATCAATGAAAAACTGTTTTTT; CDR3 protein: CASSPNRAINEKLFF; D gene: .; J gene: TRBJ1-4; clone size: .; V gene: TRBV7-9
CDR3 DNA: TGTGCCAGCAGCGGACTAGCGAAGACCCAGTACTTC; CDR3 protein: CASSGLAKTQYF; D gene: TRBD2; J gene: TRBJ2-5; clone size: many; V gene: TRBV12-3/TRBV12-4
CDR3 DNA: TGTGCCATCAGTGGGAAGCGGGGCGCCCCTAGCTCCTACAATGAGCAGTTCTTC; CDR3 protein: CAISGKRGAPSSYNEQFF; D gene: TRBD2; J gene: TRBJ2-1; clone size: many; V gene: TRBV10-3
CDR3 DNA: TGTGCCAGCAGCGCCCCCCCCCTCGACAATGAGCAGTTCTTC; CDR3 protein: CASSAPPLDNEQFF; D gene: .; J gene: TRBJ2-1; clone size: many; V gene: TRBV7-8
CDR3 DNA: TGCGCCAGCAGCCAAGAAAAGGGCAGAACCTACAATGAGCAGTTCTTC; CDR3 protein: CASSQEKGRTYNEQFF; D gene: .; J gene: TRBJ2-1; clone size: many; V gene: TRBV4-1
CDR3 DNA: TGTGCCAGCAGCTTAGACAGGGACACCGGGGAGCTGTTTTTT; CDR3 protein: CASSLDRDTGELFF; D gene: .; J gene: TRBJ2-2; clone size: many; V gene: TRBV7-8
CDR3 DNA: TGTGCCAGCGGAAAAATGGTCGGGAGCCACGAGCAGTACTTC; CDR3 protein: CASGKMVGSHEQYF; D gene: .; J gene: TRBJ2-7; clone size: many; V gene: TRBV9
CDR3 DNA: TGTGCCAGTCTCCTAGCGGGGCCCTACAATGAGCAGTTCTTC; CDR3 protein: CASLLAGPYNEQFF; D gene: TRBD2; J gene: TRBJ2-1; clone size: many; V gene: TRBV12-3/TRBV12-4
CDR3 DNA: TGTGCCAGCAGTCCGAACCAGGGCTACAATGAGCAGTTCTTC; CDR3 protein: CASSPNQGYNEQFF; D gene: .; J gene: TRBJ2-1; clone size: many; V gene: TRBV4-2
CDR3 DNA: TGTGCCAGCAGCGTAGACAGCTCTGGGGCCAACGTCATGACTTTC; CDR3 protein: CASSVDSSGANVMTF; D gene: .; J gene: TRBJ2-6; clone size: .; V gene: TRBV9
CDR3 DNA: TGTGCCAGCAGTTTAATAGCGGGACTTAACTACGAGCAGTACTTC; CDR3 protein: CASSLIAGLNYEQYF; D gene: TRBD2; J gene: TRBJ2-7; clone size: many; V gene: TRBV27
CDR3 DNA: TGTGCCAGCAGCTTAGGCGGAGGAGGTAATTCACCCCTCCACTTT; CDR3 protein: CASSLGGGGNSPLHF; D gene: .; J gene: TRBJ1-6; clone size: many; V gene: TRBV7-9
CDR3 DNA: TGTGCCACCAGTGAAGGCTCTCGGAACACTGAAGCTTTCTTT; CDR3 protein: CATSEGSRNTEAFF; D gene: .; J gene: TRBJ1-1; clone size: many; V gene: TRBV24-1
CDR3 DNA: TGTGCCAGCAGTTCGCCCTGGACAGGGGAGGGCTACACCTTC; CDR3 protein: CASSSPWTGEGYTF; D gene: TRBD1; J gene: TRBJ1-2; clone size: many; V gene: TRBV6-5
CDR3 DNA: TGTGCCAGCAGCTTCAAGGACAGGCAAAATTCTGGAAACACCATATATTTT; CDR3 protein: CASSFKDRQNSGNTIYF; D gene: TRBD1; J gene: TRBJ1-3; clone size: .; V gene: TRBV5-6
CDR3 DNA: TGTGCCACCAGCAGAGATCGACTAGCGGCGGCAACAGATACGCAGTATTTT; CDR3 protein: CATSRDRLAAATDTQYF; D gene: TRBD2; J gene: TRBJ2-3; clone size: many; V gene: TRBV15
CDR3 DNA: TGCAGCGTTTCAACGCCGTATAACTATGGCTACACCTTC; CDR3 protein: CSVSTPYNYGYTF; D gene: .; J gene: TRBJ1-2; clone size: many; V gene: TRBV29-1
CDR3 DNA: TGCGCCAGCAGCCAAGACGGGAGTCAAAATCAGCCCCAGCATTTT; CDR3 protein: CASSQDGSQNQPQHF; D gene: .; J gene: TRBJ1-5; clone size: few; V gene: TRBV4-1
CDR3 DNA: TGCGCCAGCAGCCAATCGACGAGGGGGAATGAGCAGTTCTTC; CDR3 protein: CASSQSTRGNEQFF; D gene: .; J gene: TRBJ2-1; clone size: many; V gene: TRBV4-3
CDR3 DNA: TGCAGCGTTGTGGGTCGTCTCTATGGCTACACCTTC; CDR3 protein: CSVVGRLYGYTF; D gene: .; J gene: TRBJ1-2; clone size: many; V gene: TRBV29-1
CDR3 DNA: TGCGCCAGCAGCCAAGCCAGGGGAGGAGACTATGGCTACACCTTC; CDR3 protein: CASSQARGGDYGYTF; D gene: .; J gene: TRBJ1-2; clone size: many; V gene: TRBV4-3
CDR3 DNA: TGTGCCAGCAGCTTTCAGAACCGGGACAGGGGGCTAACCGGGGAGCTGTTTTTT; CDR3 protein: CASSFQNRDRGLTGELFF; D gene: TRBD1; J gene: TRBJ2-2; clone size: many; V gene: TRBV5-6
CDR3 DNA: TGTGCCAGCAGTCGCACGACAGGGTTCGGAAACACCATATATTTT; CDR3 protein: CASSRTTGFGNTIYF; D gene: TRBD1; J gene: TRBJ1-3; clone size: many; V gene: TRBV6-5
CDR3 DNA: TGCGCCAGCAGCCCGTTAACGACGGATTGGACAGGGCTAAATGAGCAGTTCTTC; CDR3 protein: CASSPLTTDWTGLNEQFF; D gene: TRBD1; J gene: TRBJ2-1; clone size: many; V gene: TRBV4-1
CDR3 DNA: TGCAGCGCCACACAGCTGGGAAACACCATATATTTT; CDR3 protein: CSATQLGNTIYF; D gene: .; J gene: TRBJ1-3; clone size: many; V gene: TRBV29-1
CDR3 DNA: TGTGCCATCAGAACGCAGGGCACTGAAGCTTTCTTT; CDR3 protein: CAIRTQGTEAFF; D gene: .; J gene: TRBJ1-1; clone size: many; V gene: TRBV10-3
CDR3 DNA: TGTGCCAGCAGTCCAAGGACAGGGACAGATACGCAGTATTTT; CDR3 protein: CASSPRTGTDTQYF; D gene: TRBD1; J gene: TRBJ2-3; clone size: many; V gene: TRBV12-3/TRBV12-4
CDR3 DNA: TGTGCCAGCAGTCGTATAAACTCCTACGAGCAGTACTTC; CDR3 protein: CASSRINSYEQYF; D gene: .; J gene: TRBJ2-7; clone size: many; V gene: TRBV28
CDR3 DNA: TGCGCCAGCAGCCAGACGGGGAGCACAGATACGCAGTATTTT; CDR3 protein: CASSQTGSTDTQYF; D gene: .; J gene: TRBJ2-3; clone size: many; V gene: TRBV4-3
CDR3 DNA: TGTGCCATCAGTGACCCGGTGGGACAGATCCAAGAGACCCAGTACTTC; CDR3 protein: CAISDPVGQIQETQYF; D gene: TRBD1; J gene: TRBJ2-5; clone size: .; V gene: TRBV10-3
CDR3 DNA: TGCAGCGTCCCCTGGATTGGGGGGACCTCCTACAATGAGCAGTTCTTC; CDR3 protein: CSVPWIGGTSYNEQFF; D gene: .; J gene: TRBJ2-1; clone size: many; V gene: TRBV29-1
CDR3 DNA: TGTGCCATCAGTGTGGGGGAATTTAGCAATCAGCCCCAGCATTTT; CDR3 protein: CAISVGEFSNQPQHF; D gene: .; J gene: TRBJ1-5; clone size: large; V gene: TRBV10-3
CDR3 DNA: TGTGCCAGCAGTCCGGACCTGGAGCAGCAGTACTTC; CDR3 protein: CASSPDLEQQYF; D gene: .; J gene: TRBJ2-7; clone size: .; V gene: TRBV4-2